This TCR beta chain was profiled in a study of blood T cell repertoires in COVID-19. The CDR3 has 20 amino acids. The ends were cut back, 4 bases at V and 3 bases at J, with 29 bases in the middle. CDR1 is SGDLS, CDR2 YYNGEE, per germline. The data were produced by immunoSEQ multiplex PCR, yet TCRdb's version contains in-frame clones alone and is incomplete. The table has about 200,000 clones, about 87% seen once. This receptor was identified in a man in his 60s with acute or convalescent COVID-19. Source material: peripheral blood. The chain recombines TRBV9 with TRBJ1-3; weak D call: TRBD1 (6 bases). The CDR3 loop reads CASSSTARGRGVSGGNTIYF. For the CDR3, the DNA is TGTGCCAGCAGCTCAACGGCACGGGGCAGGGGTGTGTCAGGTGGAAACACCATATATTTT. The complete variable domain, with remaining parts taken from reference TRBV9 and TRBJ1-3, reads DSGVTQTPKHLITATGQRVTLRCSPRSGDLSVYWYQQSLDQGLQFLIQYYNGEERAKGNILERFSAQQFPDLHSELNLSSLELGDSALYFCASSSTARGRGVSGGNTIYFGEGSWLTVV.